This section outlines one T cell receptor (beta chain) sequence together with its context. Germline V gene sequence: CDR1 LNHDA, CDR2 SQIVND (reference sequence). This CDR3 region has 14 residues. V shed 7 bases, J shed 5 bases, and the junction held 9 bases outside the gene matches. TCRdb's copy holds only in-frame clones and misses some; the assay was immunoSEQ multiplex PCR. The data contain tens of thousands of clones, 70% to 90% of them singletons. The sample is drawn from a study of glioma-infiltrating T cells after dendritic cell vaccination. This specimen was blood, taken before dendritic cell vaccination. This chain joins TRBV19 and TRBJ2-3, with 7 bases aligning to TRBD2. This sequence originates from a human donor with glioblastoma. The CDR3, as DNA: TGTGCCAGTAACACTGGGGAGGGAATAGATACGCAGTATTTT. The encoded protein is CASNTGEGIDTQYF.